A single sample gave rise to the 10 T cell receptor beta chains below, sequenced in a study of CD8 T cells in ankylosing spondylitis. TCRdb called the 5' RACE reads again in MiXCR, with one record for every CDR3 protein. In the table there are 670,000 or so distinct CDR3 sequences, under 20% of which are singletons. Overall study results and limits: Typical of ankylosing spondylitis blood, it appeared, was a TCR beta motif of under 10 highly homologous variants.

Their antigens remain unidentified. Input material: blood, either unsorted or a sorted T cell fraction (not recorded which). Every receptor here comes from a male donor with ankylosing spondylitis.

This clonotype showed up just once. This sequence joins TRBV7-8 and TRBJ2-1, with 11 bases aligning to TRBD2. The CDR3 length is 17 residues. V was pared by 5 bases and J by 8 bases, with 14 bases of the junction left unmatched. The V gene's germline CDR1 is SGHVS and CDR2 FQNEAQ. The CDR3 coding sequence is TGTGCCAGCAGCAAACGACTAGCGGGGATAGGGTTTCATGAGCAGTTCTTC. It specifies CASSKRLAGIGFHEQFF.

This clonotype was counted ten times or more. The chain joins TRBV4-2 to TRBJ2-2; 12 bases agree with TRBD2. With V trimmed by 4 bases and J by 0 bases, 6 bases remained unmatched. The CDR3 length is 18 residues. Germline V gene sequence: CDR1 LGHNA, CDR2 YNFKEQ. The CDR3 bases are TGTGCCAGCAGCCTTACTAGCGGGGGGCTGACGAACACCGGGGAGCTGTTTTTT. Translated, it gives CASSLTSGGLTNTGELFF.

The chain employs TRBV7-9 and TRBJ2-7; no reliable D call. Germline V lookup: CDR1 SEHNR, CDR2 FQNEAQ (reference sequence). V was pared by 1 base and J by 2 bases, with 15 bases between. The CDR3 runs 16 residues. The CDR3: CASSLGFGQAAYEQYF. CDR3 nucleotide sequence: TGTGCCAGCAGCTTAGGGTTTGGGCAGGCGGCCTACGAGCAGTACTTC. Filled out from reference TRBV7-9 and TRBJ2-7, the complete variable domain reads DTGVSQNPRHKITKRGQNVTFRCDPISEHNRLYWYRQTLGQGPEFLTYFQNEAQLEKSRLLSDRFSAERPKGSFSTLEIQRTEQGDSAMYLCASSLGFGQAAYEQYFGPGTRLTVT.

The genes are TRBV28 and TRBJ2-1; D is ambiguous. Germline values: CDR1 MDHEN, CDR2 SYDVKM. CDR3 length: 15 amino acids. V lost 6 bases to trimming and J lost 3 bases, with 15 bases between them. CDR3 bases: TGTGCCAGCAGCACCAGTGGCTCGGGCTACAATGAGCAGTTCTTC. The encoded protein is CASSTSGSGYNEQFF. The variable domain in full, completed from reference TRBV28 and TRBJ2-1, reads DVKVTQSSRYLVKRTGEKVFLECVQDMDHENMFWYRQDPGLGLRLIYFSYDVKMKEKGDIPEGYSVSREKKERFSLILESASTNQTSMYLCASSTSGSGYNEQFFGPGTRLTVL.

In its sample, this clonotype was seen a few times. J is TRBJ1-3 and V is TRBV20-1; no clear D gene. Trimming pared 0 bases from V and 3 bases from J, leaving 9 bases between. CDR3 length: 14 amino acids. CDR1 DFQATT and CDR2 SNEGSKA come from the germline V gene (reference sequence). CDR3 loop: CSARDPVNGNTIYF. DNA for the CDR3: TGCAGTGCTAGAGATCCCGTTAATGGAAACACCATATATTTT.

The chain joins TRBV2 to TRBJ1-1; D is unresolved. Germline V gene sequence: CDR1 SNHLY, CDR2 FYNNEI. V lost 9 bases and J lost 11, with 7 bases in between. CDR3 size: 8 residues. CDR3 DNA sequence: TGTGCCAGACTTGGTGCTTTCTTT. Amino acid sequence: CARLGAFF.

The V and J genes are TRBV5-5 and TRBJ2-4; possible D gene TRBD2, 5 bases. This CDR3 region has 15 residues. V was trimmed by 2 bases and J by 6 bases, leaving 15 bases between them. The germline V gene has CDR1 SGHKS and CDR2 YYEKEE (reference sequence). The CDR3 region is CASSFRGFDLNIQYF. DNA for the CDR3: TGTGCCAGCAGCTTTCGCGGGTTCGATTTAAACATTCAGTACTTC.

The chain employs TRBV28 and TRBJ2-5; D tentatively fits TRBD1 or TRBD2 (6 bases each). There are 13 residues in the CDR3. V was cut by 4 bases and J by 5 bases, with 11 bases left in between. Germline V gene sequence: CDR1 MDHEN, CDR2 SYDVKM. For the CDR3, the DNA is TGTGCCAGCAGTTCAGGGGCGGGGGAGACCCAGTACTTC. Translating it yields CASSSGAGETQYF. Supplemented by reference TRBV28 and TRBJ2-5, the full variable domain reads DVKVTQSSRYLVKRTGEKVFLECVQDMDHENMFWYRQDPGLGLRLIYFSYDVKMKEKGDIPEGYSVSREKKERFSLILESASTNQTSMYLCASSSGAGETQYFGPGTRLLVL.

The rearrangement links TRBV2 to TRBJ2-5; either TRBD1 or TRBD2 may fit D (5 bases each). Germline CDR1 SNHLY, CDR2 FYNNEI. The CDR3 contains 16 residues. V was shortened by 8 bases and J by 3 bases, with 22 bases between the two germline ends. DNA for the CDR3: TGTGCCAGCGGTGCAAACAGGAGGAGCCGGAAAGAGACCCAGTACTTC. Protein sequence: CASGANRRSRKETQYF.

In DNA, the CDR3 is TGTGCCAGCAGCCCCTTGGGGGGTGCGGGTGGCTACACCTTC. Protein: CASSPLGGAGGYTF. The chain is built from TRBV7-9 and TRBJ1-2, with TRBD1 as a possible D gene (5 bases). This CDR3 spans 14 amino acids. Trimming took off 5 bases at V and 7 bases at J, with 17 bases between the two ends. CDR1 SEHNR and CDR2 FQNEAQ come from the germline V gene (reference sequence).